The source of this TCR beta chain is a study of tumor-infiltrating lymphocytes in primary liver carcinoma. Note on this clonotype: One end of the junction varies from germline; a read error may be responsible.

The length of the CDR3 is 17 residues. Germline V CDR1 and CDR2: SGHAT, FQNNGV. Starting material of about 0.45 ug total RNA yielded TCR beta cDNA via a constant-region primer. Three rounds of nested multiplex PCR with slightly modified ARM-PCR produced TCR beta libraries. PCR rounds one and two used TRBV1-TRBV30 forward primers with a C-beta reverse primer for 9 to 10 cycles each. TCRdb reprocessed the multiplex PCR reads via MiXCR and lists one record per CDR3 protein. This sample has over 40,000 distinct CDR3 sequences, with approximately 80% found just once. The tissue used was unsorted bulk material of about 19-34 mg. RNA and DNA were co-extracted from it with the AllPrep DNA/RNA mini kit. At sampling, these chronic HBV carriers had received no treatment.

The rearrangement joins TRBV11-2 to TRBJ2-1, with 8 bases aligning to TRBD2. The sample was liver tumor tissue from sampling region 5. Subset in this sample: tumor region T5, tumor centre. The clonotype comes from a man aged 35-49 years with primary liver carcinoma and hepatitis B virus infection. Written as DNA, the CDR3 is TGTGCCAGCAGCATAGATGGGGGCGGGAGGTTCTACAATCAGCAGTTCTTC. This encodes CASSIDGGGRFYNQQFF.